The rows below give T cell receptor beta chains drawn from one sample of a study of cytomegalovirus exposure and HLA in healthy donors. The assay was immunoSEQ multiplex PCR, and TCRdb's table has in-frame clones only and misses some. Of around 150,000 clones in the sample, around 83% were seen once. Sequenced sample: PBMCs. Source of these receptors: a woman in her forties or fifties in good health and CMV-seropositive. The CDR3 runs from the conserved cysteine through the conserved F or W. The order of the fields is J gene, clone size, V gene, D gene, CDR3 DNA, CDR3 protein. The D gene is left open where the match is weak. Where a row states a size, it is once, few, many or the class of an expanded clone; other rows omit it.

J gene: TRBJ2-5; clone size: few; V gene: TRBV28; D gene: .; CDR3 DNA: TGTGCCAGCAGTGGCAACGAAGAGACCCAGTACTTC; CDR3 protein: CASSGNEETQYF
J gene: TRBJ1-3; clone size: .; V gene: TRBV7-9; D gene: TRBD1; CDR3 DNA: TGTGCCAGCAGCTTAAGGACAGGTGGAAACACCATATATTTT; CDR3 protein: CASSLRTGGNTIYF
J gene: TRBJ1-2; clone size: few; V gene: TRBV28; D gene: TRBD1; CDR3 DNA: TGTGCCAGCAGTTCAACCGGGACAGGGGGCTACACCTTC; CDR3 protein: CASSSTGTGGYTF
J gene: TRBJ2-7; clone size: .; V gene: TRBV10-3; D gene: .; CDR3 DNA: TGTGCCATCAGTGAGGCGCGCTACGAGCAGTACTTC; CDR3 protein: CAISEARYEQYF
J gene: TRBJ2-7; clone size: .; V gene: TRBV7-6; D gene: TRBD2; CDR3 DNA: TGTGCCAGCAGCTTAGCGCTAGCGGGAGGCTACGAGCAGTACTTC; CDR3 protein: CASSLALAGGYEQYF
J gene: TRBJ2-1; clone size: .; V gene: TRBV11-3; D gene: TRBD2; CDR3 DNA: TGTGCCAGCAGCTTCGGCGGGAGAGGCTACAATGAGCAGTTCTTC; CDR3 protein: CASSFGGRGYNEQFF
J gene: TRBJ2-3; clone size: .; V gene: TRBV7-6; D gene: TRBD2; CDR3 DNA: TGTGCCAGCAGCTTAATCGGTGGGGGGGAAAATACGCAGTATTTT; CDR3 protein: CASSLIGGGENTQYF
J gene: TRBJ2-1; clone size: .; V gene: TRBV9; D gene: .; CDR3 DNA: TGTGCCAGCAGCGTAGAACAGTACAATGAGCAGTTCTTC; CDR3 protein: CASSVEQYNEQFF
J gene: TRBJ2-7; clone size: .; V gene: TRBV19; D gene: TRBD2; CDR3 DNA: TGTGCCAGTAGTATGGGACTAGCGGTTGAAGGCTCCTACGAGCAGTACTTC; CDR3 protein: CASSMGLAVEGSYEQYF
J gene: TRBJ1-4; clone size: .; V gene: TRBV15; D gene: TRBD1; CDR3 DNA: TGTGCCACCAGCACCTATGGGAGGGACAGGGGTGCGCCTAATGAAAAACTGTTTTTT; CDR3 protein: CATSTYGRDRGAPNEKLFF
J gene: TRBJ2-7; clone size: .; V gene: TRBV11-3; D gene: .; CDR3 DNA: TGTGCCAGCAGCTCCATAGGCCCCGGGAGCGAGCAGTACTTC; CDR3 protein: CASSSIGPGSEQYF
J gene: TRBJ1-4; clone size: few; V gene: TRBV4-3; D gene: TRBD1; CDR3 DNA: TGCGCCAGCAGCCAAGGGGGCGCAGGGGGGAATGAAAAACTGTTTTTT; CDR3 protein: CASSQGGAGGNEKLFF
J gene: TRBJ2-1; clone size: .; V gene: TRBV7-3; D gene: TRBD2; CDR3 DNA: TGTGCCAGCAGCTCCGCTAGCGGGGGTTATGAGCAGTTCTTC; CDR3 protein: CASSSASGGYEQFF
J gene: TRBJ2-3; clone size: few; V gene: TRBV6-4; D gene: TRBD1; CDR3 DNA: TGTGCCAGCAGTGGGACAGGGGGCACAGATACGCAGTATTTT; CDR3 protein: CASSGTGGTDTQYF
J gene: TRBJ1-1; clone size: .; V gene: TRBV29-1; D gene: TRBD1; CDR3 DNA: TGCAGCGTTGCCACGGGACAGGGGAAAGAAGCTTTCTTT; CDR3 protein: CSVATGQGKEAFF
J gene: TRBJ2-4; clone size: .; V gene: TRBV7-9; D gene: TRBD1; CDR3 DNA: TGTGCCAGCAGTTCTATACAGGGGGGAAACAGTCAGTACTTC; CDR3 protein: CASSSIQGGNSQYF
J gene: TRBJ2-3; clone size: .; V gene: TRBV7-2; D gene: .; CDR3 DNA: TGTGCCAGCAGCTCACCCCGGCGGAGTTCGGATACGCAGTATTTT; CDR3 protein: CASSSPRRSSDTQYF
J gene: TRBJ1-4; clone size: .; V gene: TRBV7-2; D gene: .; CDR3 DNA: TGTGCCAGCAGCTTCAGGGCAACTAATGAAAAACTGTTTTTT; CDR3 protein: CASSFRATNEKLFF
J gene: TRBJ2-1; clone size: .; V gene: TRBV29-1; D gene: .; CDR3 DNA: TGCAGCGTGACAGCCGGGACACCCGCCAATGAGCAGTTCTTC; CDR3 protein: CSVTAGTPANEQFF
J gene: TRBJ2-5; clone size: .; V gene: TRBV27; D gene: .; CDR3 DNA: TGTGCCAGCAGTTTCTACGGGAGTGAGACCCAGTACTTC; CDR3 protein: CASSFYGSETQYF
J gene: TRBJ1-3; clone size: few; V gene: TRBV18; D gene: .; CDR3 DNA: TGTGCCAGCTCGCCTGACATGGTTGGAAACACCATATATTTT; CDR3 protein: CASSPDMVGNTIYF
J gene: TRBJ1-4; clone size: .; V gene: TRBV7-2; D gene: .; CDR3 DNA: TGTGCCAGCAGCCCCCTGGGCAGGGGTGCAACTAATGAAAAACTGTTTTTT; CDR3 protein: CASSPLGRGATNEKLFF
J gene: TRBJ2-5; clone size: .; V gene: TRBV19; D gene: .; CDR3 DNA: TGTGCCAGTAGTGCCCGACAGTTCCAAGAGACCCAGTACTTC; CDR3 protein: CASSARQFQETQYF
J gene: TRBJ1-2; clone size: .; V gene: TRBV7-9; D gene: TRBD1; CDR3 DNA: TGTGCCAGCAGCTTAGAGGGGGCGAACTATGGCTACACCTTC; CDR3 protein: CASSLEGANYGYTF
J gene: TRBJ1-6; clone size: .; V gene: TRBV2; D gene: .; CDR3 DNA: TGTGCCAGCAGTGAAAGGTCAGGGAAGAGCTCCTATAATTCACCCCTCCACTTT; CDR3 protein: CASSERSGKSSYNSPLHF
J gene: TRBJ1-1; clone size: .; V gene: TRBV28; D gene: .; CDR3 DNA: TGTGCCAGCATCTCGGGGAACACTGAAGCTTTCTTT; CDR3 protein: CASISGNTEAFF
J gene: TRBJ2-7; clone size: .; V gene: TRBV4-1; D gene: TRBD2; CDR3 DNA: TGCGCCAGCAGCCAAGGGGGAGGGAGGTCCCGCAACTACGAGCAGTACTTC; CDR3 protein: CASSQGGGRSRNYEQYF
J gene: TRBJ2-4; clone size: .; V gene: TRBV6-1; D gene: .; CDR3 DNA: TGTGCCAGCAGTGTAACAGGGAAAAACATTCAGTACTTC; CDR3 protein: CASSVTGKNIQYF
J gene: TRBJ1-5; clone size: .; V gene: TRBV5-1; D gene: .; CDR3 DNA: TGCGCCAGCAGCTTTGAACCTTCCCGGGGTCAGCCCCAGCATTTT; CDR3 protein: CASSFEPSRGQPQHF
J gene: TRBJ2-2; clone size: .; V gene: TRBV7-9; D gene: .; CDR3 DNA: TGTGCCAGCAGCTTTCGGGGGGCAAACACCGGGGAGCTGTTTTTT; CDR3 protein: CASSFRGANTGELFF
J gene: TRBJ2-5; clone size: .; V gene: TRBV28; D gene: TRBD2; CDR3 DNA: TGTGCCAGCAGCTCGACTAGCGGGAGTGGAGAGACCCAGTACTTC; CDR3 protein: CASSSTSGSGETQYF
J gene: TRBJ2-3; clone size: few; V gene: TRBV5-1; D gene: TRBD2; CDR3 DNA: TGCGCCAGCAGCCCCACCACGGGGGGGAGCACAGATACGCAGTATTTT; CDR3 protein: CASSPTTGGSTDTQYF
J gene: TRBJ2-3; clone size: few; V gene: TRBV7-9; D gene: TRBD1; CDR3 DNA: TGTGCCAGCAGCTTTCTACAGGGGCGCACAGATACGCAGTATTTT; CDR3 protein: CASSFLQGRTDTQYF
J gene: TRBJ2-7; clone size: few; V gene: TRBV2; D gene: TRBD1; CDR3 DNA: TGTGCCAGCATACCCAGACAGGGGGGCGCAAAGTACTTC; CDR3 protein: CASIPRQGGAKYF
J gene: TRBJ2-2; clone size: .; V gene: TRBV9; D gene: TRBD2; CDR3 DNA: TGTGCCAGCAGCGCCCTAGCGGGGAACACCGGGGAGCTGTTTTTT; CDR3 protein: CASSALAGNTGELFF
J gene: TRBJ2-5; clone size: .; V gene: TRBV30; D gene: TRBD2; CDR3 DNA: TGTGCCCAGCGGGGGCCACCAGGACTCCCCCAAGAGACCCAGTACTTC; CDR3 protein: CAQRGPPGLPQETQYF
J gene: TRBJ2-7; clone size: .; V gene: TRBV28; D gene: TRBD1; CDR3 DNA: TGTGCCAGCAGTTTCAAGGTGCATGACAGGGGTTACGAGCAGTACTTC; CDR3 protein: CASSFKVHDRGYEQYF
J gene: TRBJ1-2; clone size: .; V gene: TRBV15; D gene: TRBD1; CDR3 DNA: TGTGCCACCAGCAGAGAGGGGGGGACAGGGGTATTCCAGAATGGCTACACCTTC; CDR3 protein: CATSREGGTGVFQNGYTF
J gene: TRBJ1-1; clone size: .; V gene: TRBV7-2; D gene: .; CDR3 DNA: TGTGCCAGCAGCTGGCTAGGCTCGAACACTGAAGCTTTCTTT; CDR3 protein: CASSWLGSNTEAFF
J gene: TRBJ2-4; clone size: .; V gene: TRBV10-3; D gene: TRBD2; CDR3 DNA: TGTGCCATCAGTGAGATCGAACTAGCGGGGGGTCGCCGGAACATTCAGTACTTC; CDR3 protein: CAISEIELAGGRRNIQYF
J gene: TRBJ2-3; clone size: .; V gene: TRBV23-1; D gene: .; CDR3 DNA: TGCGCCAGCAGTCGCGAGGATACGCAGTATTTT; CDR3 protein: CASSREDTQYF